This is a list of T cell receptor beta chains from one sample in a study of T cell responses to AZD1222 COVID-19 vaccine. Only in-frame clones appear in the TCRdb table, and some are missing; sequencing was by immunoSEQ multiplex PCR. The sample includes about 140,000 clones, 75% to 90% of them seen just once. The sample was peripheral blood, taken 28 days after the second AZD1222 dose. These receptor sequences come from an adult who received the AZD1222 COVID-19 vaccine. Both conserved end residues are part of each CDR3. The D gene is left open where the match is weak. Not every row has a clone size; where given, it reads once, few, many or a size class.

j_call,clone_size,v_call,d_call,cdr3_nt,cdr3_aa
TRBJ1-6,NA,TRBV30,TRBD1,TGTGCCTGGAGTCCTGTTATAATGACAGGGGGCGATTCCTCCTATAATTCACCCCTCCACTTT,CAWSPVIMTGGDSSYNSPLHF
TRBJ2-1,few,TRBV7-9,TRBD1,TGTGCCAGCAGCTACGGGACAGGGAGCAATGAGCAGTTCTTC,CASSYGTGSNEQFF
TRBJ1-3,NA,TRBV7-6,NA,TGTGCCAGCAGCTTAGGATCCGGAAGGGGAAACACCATATATTTT,CASSLGSGRGNTIYF
TRBJ2-1,NA,TRBV5-1,NA,TGCGCCAGCAGCTTGATGGGGGGGCCAGCTGGTGAGCAGTTCTTC,CASSLMGGPAGEQFF
TRBJ2-1,NA,TRBV30,NA,TGTGCCTGGGGCCTCCTGGAGGCCGCGACACCCAATGAGCAGTTCTTC,CAWGLLEAATPNEQFF
TRBJ1-4,NA,TRBV28,NA,TGTGCCAGCACAGGGAATGAAAAACTGTTTTTT,CASTGNEKLFF
TRBJ1-6,NA,TRBV30,NA,TGTGCCTGGAAAATAATAGGGCCAAATTCACCCCTCCACTTT,CAWKIIGPNSPLHF
TRBJ1-4,NA,TRBV30,NA,TGTGCCTGGAGTGTATTGGGAGTGTCGGAAAAACTGTTTTTT,CAWSVLGVSEKLFF
TRBJ2-2,NA,TRBV7-7,TRBD1,TGTGCCAGCAGCTTCGGACAGGGAGAGACCGGGGAGCTGTTTTTT,CASSFGQGETGELFF
TRBJ2-7,NA,TRBV5-4,NA,TGTGCCAGCAGCCCCGGACAGACCTACGAGCAGTACTTC,CASSPGQTYEQYF
TRBJ1-1,NA,TRBV6-5,TRBD1,TGTGCCAGCAATGGACAGGGGGCGAACACTGAAGCTTTCTTT,CASNGQGANTEAFF
TRBJ1-2,NA,TRBV25-1,NA,TGTGCCAGCAGTGGGGTAGGGAAGGGCTACACCTTC,CASSGVGKGYTF
TRBJ2-5,NA,TRBV10-1,NA,TGCGCCAGCAGTCCTGGTGGGGTTGGCGGCGAGACCCAGTACTTC,CASSPGGVGGETQYF
TRBJ1-3,few,TRBV4-2,NA,TGTGCCAGCAGCCAAGCTGTAAAGGGGTCTGGAAACACCATATATTTT,CASSQAVKGSGNTIYF
TRBJ2-7,once,TRBV4-1,TRBD2,TGCGCCAGCAGCCGGTCACTAGCGGGGGCCTACGAGCAGTACTTC,CASSRSLAGAYEQYF
TRBJ2-6,NA,TRBV11-2,TRBD2,TGTGCCAGTCGGCTAGCGGGGGCCCTGGGGGCCAACGTCCTGACTTTC,CASRLAGALGANVLTF
TRBJ1-5,NA,TRBV7-9,TRBD1,TGTGCCAGCAGCTTAGGGGGACAGGCTCGACAGCCCCAGCATTTT,CASSLGGQARQPQHF
TRBJ1-1,NA,TRBV4-3,NA,TGCGCCAGCAGCCAAGATTATGGGGGCAGGACTGAAGCTTTCTTT,CASSQDYGGRTEAFF
TRBJ1-3,NA,TRBV15,NA,TGTGCCACCAGCCCCACCTGGGGGGCAGGGCGAAACACCATATATTTT,CATSPTWGAGRNTIYF
TRBJ1-2,NA,TRBV28,TRBD1,TGTGCCAGCAGTCAGGGACAGGGGGCTTATGGCTACACCTTC,CASSQGQGAYGYTF
TRBJ2-2,NA,TRBV18,NA,TGTGCCAGCTCGCAACAGGACACCGGGGAGCTGTTTTTT,CASSQQDTGELFF
TRBJ2-2,once,TRBV19,NA,TGTGCCAGTGGAGGGGGTGGGAACACCGGGGAGCTGTTTTTT,CASGGGGNTGELFF
TRBJ1-2,few,TRBV29-1,TRBD1,TGCAGCCTAGGGACAGGCCGGGGGGACTATGGCTACACCTTC,CSLGTGRGDYGYTF
TRBJ2-6,few,TRBV5-1,NA,TGCGCCAGCAATACCCTCTCTGGGGCCAACGTCCTGACTTTC,CASNTLSGANVLTF
TRBJ1-1,few,TRBV15,NA,TGTGCCACCAGCAGTGACCGGACAGCTAGCGCTTTCTTT,CATSSDRTASAFF
TRBJ1-4,once,TRBV11-2,TRBD1,TGTGCCAGCAGCTTATCCGCGACAGGGGGGATGGGAAAACTGTTTTTT,CASSLSATGGMGKLFF
TRBJ1-4,NA,TRBV14,NA,TGTGCCAGCAGCCAAGGCTGGGGACCCTCGGAAAAACTGTTTTTT,CASSQGWGPSEKLFF
TRBJ2-5,NA,TRBV3-1/TRBV3-2,TRBD1,TGTGCCAGCAGCTACCGGGACAGGGGGACCCAGTACTTC,CASSYRDRGTQYF
TRBJ1-2,NA,TRBV4-2,TRBD1,TGTGCCAGCAGCCAAGTTGCAAGGGGGCTGGGCTATGGCTACACCTTC,CASSQVARGLGYGYTF
TRBJ2-6,NA,TRBV5-1,NA,TGCGCCAGCAGCTCTTCTGGGGTTAGAGCCAACGTCCTGACTTTC,CASSSSGVRANVLTF
TRBJ1-2,NA,TRBV3-1/TRBV3-2,NA,TGTGCCAGCAGCCGCGGGGGCAATAACTATGGCTACACCTTC,CASSRGGNNYGYTF
TRBJ2-5,NA,TRBV9,NA,TGTGCCAGCAGCGCTCCTGGGGGGACCCAGTACTTC,CASSAPGGTQYF
TRBJ2-7,NA,TRBV30,NA,TGTGCCTGGAGTCTCCGGGTCTCCTACGAGCAGTACTTC,CAWSLRVSYEQYF
TRBJ1-1,NA,TRBV12-3/TRBV12-4,NA,TGTGCCAGCAGTGAAGCCTTTGAAGCTTTCTTT,CASSEAFEAFF
TRBJ1-1,NA,TRBV10-3,TRBD1,TGTGCCATCAGTGAGGACAGGGGGCCGAACACTGAAGCTTTCTTT,CAISEDRGPNTEAFF
TRBJ1-1,NA,TRBV3-1/TRBV3-2,TRBD1,TGTGCCACCAGGACAGGGACGTTGGGGGCTGAAGCTTTCTTT,CATRTGTLGAEAFF
TRBJ1-3,NA,TRBV6-1,NA,TGTGCCAGCAGTGAAGGGACCGGAAACACCATATATTTT,CASSEGTGNTIYF
TRBJ1-3,once,TRBV7-9,NA,TGTGCCAGCAGCCTAGAAAACACCATATATTTT,CASSLENTIYF
TRBJ2-3,NA,TRBV13,NA,TGTGCCACCAAAGGGGGAGGCGCAGATACGCAGTATTTT,CATKGGGADTQYF
TRBJ1-5,NA,TRBV2,TRBD1,TGTGCCAGCCGGGGCCGGACCCAGGGGGGTGATCAGCCCCAGCATTTT,CASRGRTQGGDQPQHF